Listed below are T cell receptor beta chains from one sample, sequenced in a study of beta chain features in type 1 diabetes. The method was immunoSEQ multiplex PCR; TCRdb's version includes in-frame clones alone and lacks a portion of them. In the table there are some 170,000 clones, around 63% of which are singletons. The specimen was naive CD4+ T cells from blood. The receptors were sampled from a man aged 30 to 39 with type 1 diabetes. The CDR3 runs from the conserved cysteine through the conserved F or W. Fields, in order: J gene, clone size, D gene, V gene, CDR3 protein, CDR3 DNA. A D gene is named only where the DNA matches it firmly. The size entry is marked missing in some rows and otherwise reads once, few, many or a size class.

j_gene: TRBJ1-1; abundance: .; d_gene: .; v_gene: TRBV6-5; CDR3aa: CASSPRPDTEAFF; CDR3nt: TGTGCCAGCAGTCCTCGACCGGACACTGAAGCTTTCTTT
j_gene: TRBJ2-1; abundance: once; d_gene: .; v_gene: TRBV9; CDR3aa: CASSVVWASSYNEQFF; CDR3nt: TGTGCCAGCAGCGTAGTTTGGGCCAGCTCCTACAATGAGCAGTTCTTC
j_gene: TRBJ2-3; abundance: .; d_gene: .; v_gene: TRBV21-1; CDR3aa: CASKRWDTQYF; CDR3nt: TGTGCCAGCAAGAGATGGGATACGCAGTATTTT
j_gene: TRBJ2-6; abundance: .; d_gene: .; v_gene: TRBV18; CDR3aa: CASSPAGPHWGISGANVLTF; CDR3nt: TGTGCCAGCTCACCAGCAGGGCCCCATTGGGGGATCTCTGGGGCCAACGTCCTGACTTTC
j_gene: TRBJ1-3; abundance: .; d_gene: .; v_gene: TRBV7-9; CDR3aa: CASSLGLSELSGNTIYF; CDR3nt: TGTGCCAGCAGCTTAGGTCTCTCAGAGCTCTCTGGAAACACCATATATTTT
j_gene: TRBJ2-1; abundance: .; d_gene: .; v_gene: TRBV19; CDR3aa: CASSIRPPANEQFF; CDR3nt: TGTGCCAGTAGTATCCGTCCCCCAGCCAATGAGCAGTTCTTC
j_gene: TRBJ2-7; abundance: .; d_gene: .; v_gene: TRBV6-5; CDR3aa: CASSYAGQFYEQYF; CDR3nt: TGTGCCAGCAGTTATGCGGGACAGTTCTACGAGCAGTACTTC
j_gene: TRBJ1-2; abundance: .; d_gene: TRBD1; v_gene: TRBV30; CDR3aa: CAWIRTGRRYTF; CDR3nt: TGTGCCTGGATTCGGACAGGGAGGCGCTACACCTTC
j_gene: TRBJ2-7; abundance: once; d_gene: .; v_gene: TRBV5-1; CDR3aa: CASGQQGASYEQYF; CDR3nt: TGCGCCAGTGGGCAACAGGGTGCGTCCTACGAGCAGTACTTC
j_gene: TRBJ1-4; abundance: .; d_gene: .; v_gene: TRBV25-1; CDR3aa: CASSEAVGGTNEKLFF; CDR3nt: TGTGCCAGCAGTGAAGCCGTCGGGGGAACTAATGAAAAACTGTTTTTT
j_gene: TRBJ1-1; abundance: .; d_gene: .; v_gene: TRBV7-9; CDR3aa: CASSTGWGGVTEAFF; CDR3nt: TGTGCCAGCAGCACCGGGTGGGGCGGTGTCACTGAAGCTTTCTTT
j_gene: TRBJ1-1; abundance: .; d_gene: .; v_gene: TRBV29-1; CDR3aa: CSGQSTEAFF; CDR3nt: TGCAGCGGGCAGTCCACTGAAGCTTTCTTT
j_gene: TRBJ2-1; abundance: .; d_gene: TRBD2; v_gene: TRBV28; CDR3aa: CASRVAGETYNEQFF; CDR3nt: TGTGCCAGCAGGGTAGCGGGGGAGACCTACAATGAGCAGTTCTTC
j_gene: TRBJ2-7; abundance: .; d_gene: .; v_gene: TRBV29-1; CDR3aa: CSVVGGGATGEQYF; CDR3nt: TGCAGCGTTGTAGGTGGAGGCGCTACAGGCGAGCAGTACTTC
j_gene: TRBJ2-5; abundance: .; d_gene: .; v_gene: TRBV29-1; CDR3aa: CSVGGGEETQYF; CDR3nt: TGCAGCGTCGGAGGGGGCGAGGAGACCCAGTACTTC
j_gene: TRBJ1-1; abundance: .; d_gene: .; v_gene: TRBV28; CDR3aa: CASSPHTGPAEAFF; CDR3nt: TGTGCCAGCAGTCCCCATACTGGCCCAGCTGAAGCTTTCTTT
j_gene: TRBJ1-6; abundance: .; d_gene: TRBD1; v_gene: TRBV30; CDR3aa: CAWSGDRVPSPLHF; CDR3nt: TGTGCCTGGAGTGGAGACAGGGTCCCATCACCCCTCCACTTT
j_gene: TRBJ2-7; abundance: .; d_gene: .; v_gene: TRBV5-1; CDR3aa: CASSPGTHSYEQYF; CDR3nt: TGCGCCAGCAGCCCAGGGACCCATTCCTACGAGCAGTACTTC
j_gene: TRBJ2-7; abundance: .; d_gene: TRBD1; v_gene: TRBV29-1; CDR3aa: CSVAGQGAYEQYF; CDR3nt: TGCAGCGTTGCCGGACAGGGGGCCTACGAGCAGTACTTC
j_gene: TRBJ1-2; abundance: .; d_gene: TRBD1; v_gene: TRBV30; CDR3aa: CAWSVGSGGFYGYTF; CDR3nt: TGTGCCTGGAGTGTAGGCTCAGGGGGTTTCTATGGCTACACCTTC
j_gene: TRBJ2-7; abundance: .; d_gene: TRBD1; v_gene: TRBV4-3; CDR3aa: CASSQVRGTAIYEQYF; CDR3nt: TGCGCCAGCAGCCAAGTACGTGGGACAGCCATATACGAGCAGTACTTC